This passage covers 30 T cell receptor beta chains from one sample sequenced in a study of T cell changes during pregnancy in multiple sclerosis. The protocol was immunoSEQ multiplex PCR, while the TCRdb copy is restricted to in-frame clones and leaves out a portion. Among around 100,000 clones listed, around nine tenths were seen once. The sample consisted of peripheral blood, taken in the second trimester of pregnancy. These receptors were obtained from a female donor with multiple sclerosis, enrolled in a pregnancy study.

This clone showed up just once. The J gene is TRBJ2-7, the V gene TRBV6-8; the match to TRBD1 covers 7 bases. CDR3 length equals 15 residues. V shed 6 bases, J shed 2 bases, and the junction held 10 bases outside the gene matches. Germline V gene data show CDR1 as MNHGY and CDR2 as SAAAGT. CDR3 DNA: TGTGCCAGCAGAGACCCCCGGGACAGCGCCTACGAGCAGTACTTC. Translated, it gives CASRDPRDSAYEQYF.

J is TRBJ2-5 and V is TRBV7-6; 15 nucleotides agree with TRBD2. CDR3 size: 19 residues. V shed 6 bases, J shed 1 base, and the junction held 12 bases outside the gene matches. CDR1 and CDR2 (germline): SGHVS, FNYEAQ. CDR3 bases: TGTGCCAGCAGACCTGGCGGGACTAGCGGGAGGTGGATCCAAGAGACCCAGTACTTC. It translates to CASRPGGTSGRWIQETQYF.

CDR3 protein: CASSLRRTGHTGELFF. Written as DNA, the CDR3 is TGCGCCAGCAGCTTGCGAAGGACAGGACACACCGGGGAGCTGTTTTTT. The chain combines TRBV5-1 with TRBJ2-2, with 7 bases lining up with TRBD1. The CDR3 is made up of 16 amino acids. The V gene end was trimmed by 1 base and the J gene end by 3 bases; junction bases not matched to a gene: 6. Germline lookup yields CDR1 SGHRS and CDR2 YFSETQ.

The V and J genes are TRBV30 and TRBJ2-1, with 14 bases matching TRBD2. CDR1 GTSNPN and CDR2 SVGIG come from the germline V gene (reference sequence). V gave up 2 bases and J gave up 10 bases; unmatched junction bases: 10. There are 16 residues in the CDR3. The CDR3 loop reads CAWSPRPGLAGGEQFF. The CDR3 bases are TGTGCCTGGAGTCCCCGCCCCGGACTAGCGGGAGGAGAGCAGTTCTTC.

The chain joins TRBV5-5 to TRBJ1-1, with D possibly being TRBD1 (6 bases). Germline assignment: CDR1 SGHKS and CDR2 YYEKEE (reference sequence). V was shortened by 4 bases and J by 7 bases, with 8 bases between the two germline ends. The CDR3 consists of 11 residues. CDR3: CASSQDSEAFF. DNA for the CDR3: TGTGCCAGCAGCCAGGACAGTGAAGCTTTCTTT.

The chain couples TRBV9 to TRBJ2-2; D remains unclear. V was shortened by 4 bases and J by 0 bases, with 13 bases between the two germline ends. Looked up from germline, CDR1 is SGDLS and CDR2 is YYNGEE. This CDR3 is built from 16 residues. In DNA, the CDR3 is TGTGCCAGCAGCCCGACTCGTCCGGCGAACACCGGGGAGCTGTTTTTT. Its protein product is CASSPTRPANTGELFF.

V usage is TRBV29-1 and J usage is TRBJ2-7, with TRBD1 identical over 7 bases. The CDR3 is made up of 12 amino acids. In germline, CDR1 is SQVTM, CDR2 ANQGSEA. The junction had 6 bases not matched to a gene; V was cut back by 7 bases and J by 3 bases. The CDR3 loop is CSARQGFYEQYF. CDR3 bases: TGCAGCGCACGACAGGGATTCTACGAGCAGTACTTC.

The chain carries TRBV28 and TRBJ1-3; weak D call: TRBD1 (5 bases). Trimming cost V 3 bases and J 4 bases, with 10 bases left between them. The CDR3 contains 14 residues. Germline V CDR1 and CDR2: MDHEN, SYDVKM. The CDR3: CASSFGGGGNTIYF. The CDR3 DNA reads TGTGCCAGCAGTTTCGGCGGGGGGGGAAACACCATATATTTT.

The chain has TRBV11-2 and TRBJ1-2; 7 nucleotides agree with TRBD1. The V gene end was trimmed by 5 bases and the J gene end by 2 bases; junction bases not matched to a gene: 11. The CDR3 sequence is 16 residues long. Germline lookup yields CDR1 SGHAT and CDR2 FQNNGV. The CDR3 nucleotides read TGTGCCAGCAGCCCACTCGACAGGGTAGGGAACTATGGCTACACCTTC. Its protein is CASSPLDRVGNYGYTF.

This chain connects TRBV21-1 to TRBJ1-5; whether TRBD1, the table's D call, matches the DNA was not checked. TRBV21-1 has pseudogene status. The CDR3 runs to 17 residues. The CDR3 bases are TGTGGTCAAACTCAGACAGGGCCCATCTTAAGCAATCAGCCCCAGCATTTT. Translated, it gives CGQTQTGPILSNQPQHF.

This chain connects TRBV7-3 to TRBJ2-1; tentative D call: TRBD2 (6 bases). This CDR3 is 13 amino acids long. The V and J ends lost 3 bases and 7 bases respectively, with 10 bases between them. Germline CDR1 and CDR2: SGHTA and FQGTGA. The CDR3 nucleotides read TGTGCCAGCAGCTTTAGACTAGGGAATGAGCAGTTCTTC. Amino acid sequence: CASSFRLGNEQFF.

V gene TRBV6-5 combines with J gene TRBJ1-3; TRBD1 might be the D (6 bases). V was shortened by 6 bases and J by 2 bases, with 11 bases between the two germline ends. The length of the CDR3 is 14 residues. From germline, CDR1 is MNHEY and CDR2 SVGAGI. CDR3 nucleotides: TGTGCCAGCAGCCGGACAGCCCCTGGAAACACCATATATTTT. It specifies CASSRTAPGNTIYF.

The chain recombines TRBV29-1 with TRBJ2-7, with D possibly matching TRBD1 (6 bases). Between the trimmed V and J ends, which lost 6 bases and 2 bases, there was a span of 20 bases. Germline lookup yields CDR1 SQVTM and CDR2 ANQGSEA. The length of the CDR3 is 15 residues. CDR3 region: CSVLFGDKLTYEQYF. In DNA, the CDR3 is TGCAGCGTCCTATTCGGGGACAAATTGACCTACGAGCAGTACTTC.

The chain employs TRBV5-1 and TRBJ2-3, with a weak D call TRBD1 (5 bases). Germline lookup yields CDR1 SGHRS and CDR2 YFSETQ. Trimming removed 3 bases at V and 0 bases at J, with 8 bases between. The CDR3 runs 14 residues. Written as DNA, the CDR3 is TGCGCCAGCAGCTCTCAGGGAAGCACAGATACGCAGTATTTT. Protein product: CASSSQGSTDTQYF. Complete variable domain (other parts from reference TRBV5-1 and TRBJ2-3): KAGVTQTPRYLIKTRGQQVTLSCSPISGHRSVSWYQQTPGQGLQFLFEYFSETQRNKGNFPGRFSGRQFSNSRSEMNVSTLELGDSALYLCASSSQGSTDTQYFGPGTRLTVL.

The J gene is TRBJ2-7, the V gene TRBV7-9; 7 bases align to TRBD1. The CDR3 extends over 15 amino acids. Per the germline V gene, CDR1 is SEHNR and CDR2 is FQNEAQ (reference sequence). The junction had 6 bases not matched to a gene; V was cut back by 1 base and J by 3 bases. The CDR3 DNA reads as TGTGCCAGCAGCTTAGATAAGGGGGCAAACTACGAGCAGTACTTC. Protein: CASSLDKGANYEQYF.

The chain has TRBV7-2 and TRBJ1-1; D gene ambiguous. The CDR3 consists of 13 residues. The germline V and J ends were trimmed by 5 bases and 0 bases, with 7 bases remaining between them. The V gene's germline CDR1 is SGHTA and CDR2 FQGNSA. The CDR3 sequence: CASSPDMNTEAFF. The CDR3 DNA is TGTGCCAGCAGCCCCGACATGAACACTGAAGCTTTCTTT.

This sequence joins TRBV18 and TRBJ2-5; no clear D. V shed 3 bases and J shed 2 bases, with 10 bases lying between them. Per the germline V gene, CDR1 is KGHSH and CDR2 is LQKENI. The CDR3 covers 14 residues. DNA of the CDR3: TGTGCCAGCTCACCCTCACTCCGTCAAGAGACCCAGTACTTC. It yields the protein CASSPSLRQETQYF.

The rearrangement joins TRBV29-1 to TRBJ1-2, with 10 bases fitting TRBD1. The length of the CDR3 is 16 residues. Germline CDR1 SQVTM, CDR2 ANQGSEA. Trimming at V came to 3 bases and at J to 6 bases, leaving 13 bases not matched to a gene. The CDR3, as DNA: TGCAGCGTTGACAACAGGACAGGGGGGATCGCGGATGGCTACACCTTC. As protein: CSVDNRTGGIADGYTF.

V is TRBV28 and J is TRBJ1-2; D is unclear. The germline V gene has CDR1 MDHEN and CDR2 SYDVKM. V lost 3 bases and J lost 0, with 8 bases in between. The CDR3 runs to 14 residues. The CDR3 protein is CASSFAVPNYGYTF. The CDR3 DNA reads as TGTGCCAGCAGTTTTGCAGTACCTAACTATGGCTACACCTTC.

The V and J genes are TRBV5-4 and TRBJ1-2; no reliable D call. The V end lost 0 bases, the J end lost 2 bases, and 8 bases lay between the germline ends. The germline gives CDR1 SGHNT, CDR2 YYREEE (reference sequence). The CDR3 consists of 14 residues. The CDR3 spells CASSLAGRNYGYTF. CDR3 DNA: TGTGCCAGCAGCTTGGCCGGCAGGAACTATGGCTACACCTTC.

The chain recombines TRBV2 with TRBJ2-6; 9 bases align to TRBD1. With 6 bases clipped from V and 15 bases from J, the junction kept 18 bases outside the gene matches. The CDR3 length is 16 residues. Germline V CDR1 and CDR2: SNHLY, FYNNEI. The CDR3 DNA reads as TGTGCCAGCAGCTCCCCGTCCGGGACAGGGACTACAAGCCTGACTTTC. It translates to CASSSPSGTGTTSLTF.

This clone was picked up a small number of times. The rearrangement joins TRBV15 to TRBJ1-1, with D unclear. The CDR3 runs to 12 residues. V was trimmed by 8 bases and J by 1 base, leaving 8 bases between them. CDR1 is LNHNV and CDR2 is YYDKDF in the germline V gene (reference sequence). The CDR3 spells CATGRWNTEAFF. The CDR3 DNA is TGTGCCACCGGGCGCTGGAACACTGAAGCTTTCTTT.

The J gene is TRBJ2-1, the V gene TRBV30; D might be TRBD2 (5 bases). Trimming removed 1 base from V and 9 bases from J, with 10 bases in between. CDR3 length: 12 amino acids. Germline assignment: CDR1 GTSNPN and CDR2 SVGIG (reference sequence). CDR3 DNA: TGTGCCTGGAGTGGGGGAGTGGGTGAGCAGTTCTTC. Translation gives CAWSGGVGEQFF.

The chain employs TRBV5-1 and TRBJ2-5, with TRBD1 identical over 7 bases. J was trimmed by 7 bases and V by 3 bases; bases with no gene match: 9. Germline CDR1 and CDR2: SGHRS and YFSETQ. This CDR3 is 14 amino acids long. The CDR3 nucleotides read TGCGCCAGCAGCTCACCGGGACAGACGGTGACCCAGTACTTC. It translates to CASSSPGQTVTQYF.

The CDR3 spells CASSYSGGEQFF. In nucleotides, the CDR3 is TGTGCCAGCAGTTACTCCGGGGGTGAGCAGTTCTTC. J is TRBJ2-1 and V is TRBV6-5, with D possibly TRBD2 on 6 matching bases. Germline V gene sequence: CDR1 MNHEY, CDR2 SVGAGI. V lost 0 bases and J lost 9, with 6 bases in between. The CDR3 extends over 12 amino acids.

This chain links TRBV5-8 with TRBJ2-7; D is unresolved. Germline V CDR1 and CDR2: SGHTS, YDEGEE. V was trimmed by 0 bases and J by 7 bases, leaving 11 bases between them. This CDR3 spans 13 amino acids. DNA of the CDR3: TGTGCCAGCAGCTTGGCCTATAAGAAAGAGCAGTACTTC. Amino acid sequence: CASSLAYKKEQYF. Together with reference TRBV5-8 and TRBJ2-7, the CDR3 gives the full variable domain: EAGVTQSPTHLIKTRGQQATLRCSPISGHTSVYWYQQALGLGLQFLLWYDEGEERNRGNFPPRFSGRQFPNYSSELNVNALELEDSALYLCASSLAYKKEQYFGPGTRLTVT.

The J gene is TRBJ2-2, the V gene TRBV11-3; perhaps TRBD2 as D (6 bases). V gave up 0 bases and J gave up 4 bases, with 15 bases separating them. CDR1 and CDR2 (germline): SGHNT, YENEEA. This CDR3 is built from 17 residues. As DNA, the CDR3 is TGTGCCAGCAGCTTAGAGGGCTTTGCGGGAAGCACCGGGGAGCTGTTTTTT. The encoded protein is CASSLEGFAGSTGELFF.

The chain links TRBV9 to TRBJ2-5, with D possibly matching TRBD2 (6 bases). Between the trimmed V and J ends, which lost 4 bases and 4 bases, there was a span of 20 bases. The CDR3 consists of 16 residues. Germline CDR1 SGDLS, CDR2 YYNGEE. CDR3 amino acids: CASSPQREFYGETQYF. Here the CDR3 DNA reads TGTGCCAGCAGCCCGCAACGGGAGTTTTACGGAGAGACCCAGTACTTC.

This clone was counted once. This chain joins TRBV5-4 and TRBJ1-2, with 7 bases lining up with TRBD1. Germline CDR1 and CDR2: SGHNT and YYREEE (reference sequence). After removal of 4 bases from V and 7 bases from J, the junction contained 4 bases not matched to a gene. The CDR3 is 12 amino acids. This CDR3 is CASSPRQGGYTF. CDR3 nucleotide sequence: TGTGCCAGCAGCCCCCGACAGGGTGGCTACACCTTC. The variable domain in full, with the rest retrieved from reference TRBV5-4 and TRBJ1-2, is ETGVTQSPTHLIKTRGQQVTLRCSSQSGHNTVSWYQQALGQGPQFIFQYYREEENGRGNFPPRFSGLQFPNYSSELNVNALELDDSALYLCASSPRQGGYTFGSGTRLTVV.

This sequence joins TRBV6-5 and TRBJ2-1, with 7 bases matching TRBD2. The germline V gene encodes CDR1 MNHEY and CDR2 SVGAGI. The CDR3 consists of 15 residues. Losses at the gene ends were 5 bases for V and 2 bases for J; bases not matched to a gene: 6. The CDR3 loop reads CASSRSGNAYNEQFF. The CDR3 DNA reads TGTGCCAGCAGTAGGAGCGGGAACGCCTACAATGAGCAGTTCTTC.